One and the same sample provided the 23 T cell receptor beta chains below, sequenced in a study of shared T cell receptors in the human thymus. The table came from immunoSEQ multiplex PCR; TCRdb's copy has only in-frame clones and leaves some out. Here the sample spans about 380,000 clones, 85% to 95% being singletons. The sample comprised thymocytes. Receptors were obtained from a human donor.

Only one count was recorded for this clone. The gene calls are TRBV27 and TRBJ2-1, with TRBD2 identical over 8 bases. Germline V CDR1 and CDR2: MNHEY, SMNVEV (reference sequence). V lost 6 bases and J lost 4; bases outside the gene matches: 8. CDR3 length: 15 residues. The CDR3 nucleotides read TGTGCCAGCAGACTTTCTGGCGGGAGGTACAATGAGCAGTTCTTC. Translating it yields CASRLSGGRYNEQFF.

With respect to this clone: One end of the junction does not line up with germline, which may come from a read error. The chain carries TRBV29-1 and TRBJ1-1, with 9 bases lining up with TRBD1. Germline V gene sequence: CDR1 SQVTM, CDR2 ANQGSEA. CDR3 size: 14 residues. The CDR3 DNA is TGCAGCGTGACTTTTGGGACAGGGAACTCTGAAGCTTTCTTT. Translating gives CSVTFGTGNSEAFF.

The CDR3 coding sequence is TGTGCCAGCAGCTTAGGTAGGGGAAGGATGAACACTGAAGCTTTCTTT. The encoded protein is CASSLGRGRMNTEAFF. V usage is TRBV7-2 and J usage is TRBJ1-1, with D possibly matching TRBD1 (5 bases). V was cut by 1 base and J by 0 bases, with 12 bases left in between. This CDR3 contains 16 residues. Germline V gene lookup returns CDR1 SGHTA and CDR2 FQGNSA.

The chain recombines TRBV4-3 with TRBJ2-3; TRBD2 matches at 16 bases. The germline CDR1 and CDR2 sequences are LGHNA and YSLEER. The J segment lost 4 bases and the V segment lost 0 bases, leaving 10 bases of the junction unmatched. The CDR3 is made up of 20 amino acids. CDR3 loop: CASSQDRGLAGGPNPDTQYF. The CDR3 nucleotides are TGCGCCAGCAGCCAAGATCGGGGACTAGCGGGAGGGCCCAACCCAGATACGCAGTATTTT.

The sample holds a few counts of this clone. The rearrangement links TRBV5-4 to TRBJ1-3, with 10 bases aligning to TRBD1. The CDR3 runs to 15 residues. Germline V CDR1 and CDR2: SGHNT, YYREEE (reference sequence). After removal of 4 bases from V and 4 bases from J, the junction contained 5 bases not matched to a gene. The CDR3 region has the DNA TGTGCCAGCAGCCGACAGGGGGCCTCGGGAAACACCATATATTTT. This codes for CASSRQGASGNTIYF.

The rearrangement joins TRBV27 to TRBJ1-5; D not certain. The CDR3 consists of 13 residues. The germline V and J ends were trimmed by 4 bases and 7 bases, with 11 bases remaining between them. In germline, CDR1 is MNHEY, CDR2 SMNVEV (reference sequence). CDR3 residues: CASSSSRWQPQHF. The CDR3 DNA is TGTGCCAGCAGTTCGTCCAGGTGGCAGCCCCAGCATTTT.

The rearrangement joins TRBV30 to TRBJ1-4, with TRBD1 matching 9 bases. The ends lost 1 base at V and 3 bases at J; junction bases unmatched: 9. The CDR3 covers 17 residues. Germline V gene data show CDR1 as GTSNPN and CDR2 as SVGIG (reference sequence). As DNA, the CDR3 is TGTGCCTGGAGTGCCCCGGGACAGGGTAGATCTAATGAAAAACTGTTTTTT. Its protein is CAWSAPGQGRSNEKLFF.

The V and J genes are TRBV4-1 and TRBJ2-3; 10 nucleotides agree with TRBD2. The CDR3 totals 17 residues. The junction had 6 bases not matched to a gene; V was cut back by 0 bases and J by 3 bases. Germline loops: CDR1 MGHRA, CDR2 YSYEKL. CDR3 nucleotide sequence: TGCGCCAGCAGCCAAGATGTAGGACTAGCGGTGACAGATACGCAGTATTTT. Protein: CASSQDVGLAVTDTQYF.

The CDR3 coding sequence is TGTGCCAGCAGTTTTGACCAGGGTCCTGGGAATGAGCAGTTCTTC. It codes for CASSFDQGPGNEQFF. The chain uses TRBV27 and TRBJ2-1; D may be TRBD1 (5 bases). Trimming took 3 bases from V and 7 from J, leaving 16 bases between them. From germline, CDR1 is MNHEY and CDR2 SMNVEV (reference sequence). The CDR3 consists of 15 residues.

This chain joins TRBV5-1 and TRBJ2-2; possibly TRBD1 for D (6 bases). Germline V gene sequence: CDR1 SGHRS, CDR2 YFSETQ. Trimming removed 2 bases from V and 0 bases from J, with 20 bases in between. This CDR3 is built from 19 residues. The CDR3 is CASSFKLGRGISNTGELFF. The CDR3, as DNA: TGCGCCAGCAGCTTTAAACTTGGCAGGGGAATTTCGAACACCGGGGAGCTGTTTTTT.

The V gene is TRBV7-8, the J gene TRBJ2-7, with TRBD2 matching 11 bases. The CDR3 extends over 16 amino acids. The junction had 12 bases not matched to a gene; V was cut back by 7 bases and J by 4 bases. Per germline, CDR1 SGHVS and CDR2 FQNEAQ. The CDR3 loop reads CASTHSKTSGTYEQYF. In nucleotides, the CDR3 is TGTGCCAGCACGCATAGCAAGACTAGCGGGACGTACGAGCAGTACTTC.

V and J are TRBV7-2 and TRBJ1-2; D ambiguous. From germline, CDR1 is SGHTA and CDR2 FQGNSA. Trimming shortened V by 4 bases and J by 4 bases, and 16 bases separated the two germline ends. This CDR3 has 15 residues. The CDR3: CASSSTEHHLYGYTF. The DNA of the CDR3 is TGTGCCAGCAGCTCAACCGAGCACCACCTCTATGGCTACACCTTC.

The CDR3 DNA is TGCGCCAGCAGCCAAGAACCGGGACCCCCACCTTACGAGCAGTACTTC. Encoded protein: CASSQEPGPPPYEQYF. V usage is TRBV4-3 and J usage is TRBJ2-7; D is perhaps TRBD1 or TRBD2 (5 bases each). Germline-derived CDR1 and CDR2 are LGHNA and YSLEER. Trimming took off 0 bases at V and 4 bases at J, with 16 bases between the two ends. There are 16 residues in the CDR3.

The rearrangement uses TRBV28 and TRBJ2-7, with D maybe TRBD1 (6 bases). There are 15 residues in the CDR3. Trimming cost V 6 bases and J 2 bases, with 17 bases left between them. Looked up from germline, CDR1 is MDHEN and CDR2 is SYDVKM. DNA of the CDR3: TGTGCCAGCAGCAAACCCCAGGGGAAGACCTACGAGCAGTACTTC. Translating gives CASSKPQGKTYEQYF.

The J gene is TRBJ1-4, the V gene TRBV7-9, with 7 bases matching TRBD1. Trimming cost V 2 bases and J 9 bases; bases outside gene matches: 18. This CDR3 spans 18 amino acids. Germline V lookup: CDR1 SEHNR, CDR2 FQNEAQ (reference sequence). CDR3 sequence: CASSLTPLLEGAGKKLFF. In DNA form, the CDR3 reads TGTGCCAGCAGCTTAACACCCCTCCTCGAGGGGGCTGGCAAAAAACTGTTTTTT.

The rearrangement links TRBV5-6 to TRBJ2-7; a weak D match, TRBD2 (6 bases). V was shortened by 4 bases and J by 1 base, with 15 bases between the two germline ends. This CDR3 is 15 amino acids long. CDR1 is SGHDT and CDR2 is YYEEEE in the germline V gene. DNA for the CDR3: TGTGCCAGCAGCCCGACTAGTCCTGGTTCCTACGAGCAGTACTTC. It specifies CASSPTSPGSYEQYF.

The chain combines TRBV7-8 with TRBJ2-2; 13 nucleotides line up with TRBD2. The CDR3 sequence is 20 residues long. Germline assignment: CDR1 SGHVS and CDR2 FQNEAQ. Trimming cost V 4 bases and J 4 bases; bases outside gene matches: 15. CDR3 DNA sequence: TGTGCCAGCAGCTCAAGGAAAGGAACGGGACTAGCGGGACCCACCGGGGAGCTGTTTTTT. Its protein product is CASSSRKGTGLAGPTGELFF.

The V and J genes are TRBV27 and TRBJ1-6, with 9 positions matching TRBD1. The germline CDR1 and CDR2 sequences are MNHEY and SMNVEV (reference sequence). The CDR3 runs 18 residues. After removal of 4 bases from V and 5 bases from J, the junction contained 12 bases not matched to a gene. The CDR3 region is CASSSPNPGTGNNSPLHF. The DNA for the CDR3 is TGTGCCAGCAGTTCTCCTAACCCCGGGACAGGGAATAATTCACCCCTCCACTTT.

To note about this clone: Sequence at one end of the junction differs from germline and may be a read error. The chain recombines TRBV11-2 with TRBJ1-3; TRBD1 might be the D (5 bases). This CDR3 has 12 residues. Germline assignment: CDR1 SGHAT and CDR2 FQNNGV. For the CDR3, the DNA is TGTGCCAGCAGCTTAGGCGACAGTTCCAGAAGCTTT. The encoded protein is CASSLGDSSRSF.

CDR3 DNA: TGTGCCAGCAGTTTTAGACTAGCGGGAGGTCCATCCCACCACGAGCAGTACTTC. Residues: CASSFRLAGGPSHHEQYF. The chain couples TRBV27 to TRBJ2-7; 13 bases map to TRBD2. Germline assignment: CDR1 MNHEY and CDR2 SMNVEV (reference sequence). V lost 3 bases and J lost 5; bases outside the gene matches: 13. This CDR3 contains 18 residues.

This CDR3 reads CASSANYNSSTDTQYF. In DNA, the CDR3 is TGTGCCAGCAGCGCAAACTATAATTCTAGCACAGATACGCAGTATTTT. The rearrangement joins TRBV7-2 to TRBJ2-3; D is undetermined. In germline, CDR1 is SGHTA, CDR2 FQGNSA. V lost 5 bases and J 0 bases, leaving 15 bases between the germline ends. CDR3 length: 16 amino acids.

CDR3 in amino acids: CASSSPGLDTDTQYF. CDR3 in DNA: TGTGCCAGCAGCTCCCCGGGACTAGACACAGATACGCAGTATTTT. The chain carries TRBV6-5 and TRBJ2-3, with TRBD2 matching over 8 bases. Germline V gives CDR1 MNHEY, CDR2 SVGAGI. Germline trimming cut 6 bases from V and 2 bases from J; bases unmatched to any gene: 7. The CDR3 is 15 residues long.

V is TRBV5-6 and J is TRBJ2-7, with 8 positions matching TRBD1. CDR1 and CDR2 from the germline V gene are SGHDT and YYEEEE. This CDR3 has 14 amino acids. Losses at the gene ends were 4 bases for V and 1 base for J; bases not matched to a gene: 4. The CDR3 here is CASSTTGVSYEQYF. The CDR3 nucleotides are TGTGCCAGCAGCACGACAGGGGTATCCTACGAGCAGTACTTC.